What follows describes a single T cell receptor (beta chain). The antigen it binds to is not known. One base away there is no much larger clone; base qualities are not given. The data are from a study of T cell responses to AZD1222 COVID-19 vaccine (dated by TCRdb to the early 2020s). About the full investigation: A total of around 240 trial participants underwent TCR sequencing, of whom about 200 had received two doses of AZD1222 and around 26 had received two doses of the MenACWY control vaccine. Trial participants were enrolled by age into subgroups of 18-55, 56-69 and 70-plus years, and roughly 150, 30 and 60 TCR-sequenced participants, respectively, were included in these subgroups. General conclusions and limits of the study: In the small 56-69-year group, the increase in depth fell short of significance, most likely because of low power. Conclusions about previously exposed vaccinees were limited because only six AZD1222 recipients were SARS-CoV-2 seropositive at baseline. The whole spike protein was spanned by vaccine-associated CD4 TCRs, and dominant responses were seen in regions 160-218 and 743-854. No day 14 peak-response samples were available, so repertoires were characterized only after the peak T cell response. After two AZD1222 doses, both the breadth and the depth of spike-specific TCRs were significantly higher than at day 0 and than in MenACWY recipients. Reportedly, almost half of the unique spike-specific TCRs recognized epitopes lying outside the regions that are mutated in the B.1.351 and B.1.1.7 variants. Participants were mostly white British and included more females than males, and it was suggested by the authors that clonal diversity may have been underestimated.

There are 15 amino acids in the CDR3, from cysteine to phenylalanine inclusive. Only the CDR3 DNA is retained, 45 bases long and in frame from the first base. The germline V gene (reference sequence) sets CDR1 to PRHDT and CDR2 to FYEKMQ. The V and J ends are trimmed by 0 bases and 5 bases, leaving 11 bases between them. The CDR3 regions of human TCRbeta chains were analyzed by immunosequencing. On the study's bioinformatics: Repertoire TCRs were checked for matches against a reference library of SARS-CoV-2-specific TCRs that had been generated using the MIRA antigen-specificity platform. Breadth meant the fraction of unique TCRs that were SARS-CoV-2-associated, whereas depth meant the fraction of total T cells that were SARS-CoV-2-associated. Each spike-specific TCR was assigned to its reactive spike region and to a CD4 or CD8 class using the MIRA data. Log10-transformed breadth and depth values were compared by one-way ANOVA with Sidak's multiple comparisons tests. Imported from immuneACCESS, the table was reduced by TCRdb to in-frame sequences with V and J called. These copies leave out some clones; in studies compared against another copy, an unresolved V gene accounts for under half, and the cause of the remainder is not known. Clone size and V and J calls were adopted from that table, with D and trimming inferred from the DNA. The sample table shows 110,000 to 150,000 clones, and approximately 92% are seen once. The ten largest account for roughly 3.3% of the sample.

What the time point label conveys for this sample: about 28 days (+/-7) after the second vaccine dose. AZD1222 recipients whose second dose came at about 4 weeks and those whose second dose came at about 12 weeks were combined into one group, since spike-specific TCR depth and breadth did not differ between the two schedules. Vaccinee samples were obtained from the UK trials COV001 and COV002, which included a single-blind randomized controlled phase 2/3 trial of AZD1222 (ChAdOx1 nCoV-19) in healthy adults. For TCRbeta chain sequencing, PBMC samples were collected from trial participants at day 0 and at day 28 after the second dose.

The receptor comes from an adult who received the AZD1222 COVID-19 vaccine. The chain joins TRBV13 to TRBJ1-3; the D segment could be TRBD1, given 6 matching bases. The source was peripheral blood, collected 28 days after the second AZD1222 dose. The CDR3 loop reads CASSLGWTARNTIYF. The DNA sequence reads TGTGCCAGCAGCTTAGGCTGGACAGCAAGAAACACCATATATTTT.